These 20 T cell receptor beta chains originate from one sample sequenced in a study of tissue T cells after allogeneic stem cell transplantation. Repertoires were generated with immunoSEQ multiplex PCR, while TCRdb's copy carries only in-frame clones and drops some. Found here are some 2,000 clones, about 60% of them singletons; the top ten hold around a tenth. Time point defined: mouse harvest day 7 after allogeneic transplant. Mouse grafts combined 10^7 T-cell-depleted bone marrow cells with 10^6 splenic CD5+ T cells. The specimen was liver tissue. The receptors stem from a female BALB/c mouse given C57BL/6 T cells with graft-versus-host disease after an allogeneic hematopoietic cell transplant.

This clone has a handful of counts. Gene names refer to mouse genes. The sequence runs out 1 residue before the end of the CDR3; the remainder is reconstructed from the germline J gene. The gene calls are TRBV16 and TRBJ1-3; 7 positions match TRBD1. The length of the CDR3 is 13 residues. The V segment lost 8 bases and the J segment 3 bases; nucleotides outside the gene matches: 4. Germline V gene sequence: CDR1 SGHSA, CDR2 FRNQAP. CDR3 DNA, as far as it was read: TGTGCAAGCGGCCGGGACAGTGGAAATACGCTCTAT. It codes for CASGRDSGNTLY. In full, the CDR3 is CASGRDSGNTLYF.

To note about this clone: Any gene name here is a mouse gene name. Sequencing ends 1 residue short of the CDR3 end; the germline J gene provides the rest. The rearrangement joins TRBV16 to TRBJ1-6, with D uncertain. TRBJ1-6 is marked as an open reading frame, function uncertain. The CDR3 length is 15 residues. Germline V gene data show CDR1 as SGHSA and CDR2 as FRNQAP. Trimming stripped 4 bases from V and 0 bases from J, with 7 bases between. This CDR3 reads CASSSGDSYNSPLYF. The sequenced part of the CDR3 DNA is TGTGCAAGCAGCTCCGGGGATTCCTATAATTCGCCCCTCTAC.

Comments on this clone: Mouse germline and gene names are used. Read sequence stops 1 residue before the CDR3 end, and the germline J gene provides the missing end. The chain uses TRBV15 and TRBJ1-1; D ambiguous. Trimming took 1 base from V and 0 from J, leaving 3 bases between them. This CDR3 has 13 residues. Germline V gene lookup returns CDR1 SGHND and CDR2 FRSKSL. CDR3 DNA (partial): TGTGCCAGCAGTTTAGAACAGAACACAGAAGTCTTC. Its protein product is CASSLEQNTEVF. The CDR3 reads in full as CASSLEQNTEVFF.

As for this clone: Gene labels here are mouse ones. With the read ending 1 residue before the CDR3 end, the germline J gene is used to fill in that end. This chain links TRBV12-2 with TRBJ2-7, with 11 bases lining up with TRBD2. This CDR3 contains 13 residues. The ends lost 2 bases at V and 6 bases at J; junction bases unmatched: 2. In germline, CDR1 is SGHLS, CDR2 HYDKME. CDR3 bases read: TGTGCCAGCTCTCCGGGACTGGGGGTTGAACAGTAC. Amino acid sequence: CASSPGLGVEQY. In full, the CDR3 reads CASSPGLGVEQYF.

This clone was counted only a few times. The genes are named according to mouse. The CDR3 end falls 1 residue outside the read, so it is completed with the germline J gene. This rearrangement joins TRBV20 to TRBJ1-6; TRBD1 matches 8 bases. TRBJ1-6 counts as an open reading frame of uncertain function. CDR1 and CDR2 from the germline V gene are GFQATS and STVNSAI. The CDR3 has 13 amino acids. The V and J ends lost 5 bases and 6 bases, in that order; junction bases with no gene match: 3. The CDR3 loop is CGASTGVNSPLYF. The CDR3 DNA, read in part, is TGTGGTGCTTCGACAGGGGTTAATTCGCCCCTCTAC.

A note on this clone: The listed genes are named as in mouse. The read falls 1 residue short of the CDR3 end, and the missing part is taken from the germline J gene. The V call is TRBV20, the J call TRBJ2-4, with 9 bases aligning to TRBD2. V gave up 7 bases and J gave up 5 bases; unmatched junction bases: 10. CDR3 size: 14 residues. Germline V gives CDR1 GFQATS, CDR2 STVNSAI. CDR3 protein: CGGMDWGKGNTLYF. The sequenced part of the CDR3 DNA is TGTGGTGGTATGGACTGGGGAAAGGGAAACACCTTGTAC.

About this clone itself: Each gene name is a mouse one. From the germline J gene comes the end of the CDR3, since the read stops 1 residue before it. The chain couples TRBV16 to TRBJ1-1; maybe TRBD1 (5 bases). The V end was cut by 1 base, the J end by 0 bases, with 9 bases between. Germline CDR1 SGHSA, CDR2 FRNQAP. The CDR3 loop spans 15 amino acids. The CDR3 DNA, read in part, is TGTGCAAGCAGCTTAGCCAGGGCTGCAAACACAGAAGTCTTC. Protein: CASSLARAANTEVF. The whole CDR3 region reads CASSLARAANTEVFF.

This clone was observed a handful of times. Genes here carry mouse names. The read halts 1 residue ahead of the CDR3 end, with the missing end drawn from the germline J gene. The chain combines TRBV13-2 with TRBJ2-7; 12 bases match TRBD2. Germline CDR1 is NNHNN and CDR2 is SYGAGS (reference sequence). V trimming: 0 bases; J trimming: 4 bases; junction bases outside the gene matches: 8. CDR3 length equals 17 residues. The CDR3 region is CASGDARTGGVNYEQYF. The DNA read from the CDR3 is TGTGCCAGCGGTGATGCACGGACTGGGGGGGTTAATTATGAACAGTAC.

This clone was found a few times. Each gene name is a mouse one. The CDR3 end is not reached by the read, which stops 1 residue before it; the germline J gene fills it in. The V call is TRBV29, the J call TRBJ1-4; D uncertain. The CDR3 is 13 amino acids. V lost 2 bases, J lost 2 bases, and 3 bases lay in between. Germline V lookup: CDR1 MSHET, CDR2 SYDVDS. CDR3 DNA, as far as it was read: TGTGCTAGCAGTTTAGGGTCCAACGAAAGATTATTT. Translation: CASSLGSNERLF. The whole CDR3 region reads CASSLGSNERLFF.

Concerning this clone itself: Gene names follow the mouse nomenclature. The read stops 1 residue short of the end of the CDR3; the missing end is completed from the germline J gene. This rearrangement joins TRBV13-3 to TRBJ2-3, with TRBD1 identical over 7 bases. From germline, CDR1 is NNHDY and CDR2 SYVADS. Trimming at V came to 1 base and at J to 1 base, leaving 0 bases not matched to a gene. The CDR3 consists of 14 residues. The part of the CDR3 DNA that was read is TGTGCCAGCAGTGATACAGGGGGTGCAGAAACGCTGTAT. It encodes CASSDTGGAETLY. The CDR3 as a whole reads CASSDTGGAETLYF.

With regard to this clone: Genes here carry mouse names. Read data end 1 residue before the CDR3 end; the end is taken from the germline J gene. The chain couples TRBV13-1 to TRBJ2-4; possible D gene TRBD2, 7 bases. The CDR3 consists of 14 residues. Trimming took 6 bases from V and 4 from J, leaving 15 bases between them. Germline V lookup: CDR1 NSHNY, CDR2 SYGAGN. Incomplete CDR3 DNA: TGTGCCAGCATCAAAGGGGGGGGGAAAAACACCTTGTAC. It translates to CASIKGGGKNTLY. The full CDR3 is CASIKGGGKNTLYF.

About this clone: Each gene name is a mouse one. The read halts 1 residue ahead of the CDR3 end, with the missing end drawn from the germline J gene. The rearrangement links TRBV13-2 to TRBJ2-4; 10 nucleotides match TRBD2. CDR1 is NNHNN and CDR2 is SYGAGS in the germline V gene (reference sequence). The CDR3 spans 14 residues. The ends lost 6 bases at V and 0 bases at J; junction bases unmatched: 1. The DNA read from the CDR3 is TGTGCCAGCGCGACTGGGGGGAGTCAAAACACCTTGTAC. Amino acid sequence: CASATGGSQNTLY. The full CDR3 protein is CASATGGSQNTLYF.

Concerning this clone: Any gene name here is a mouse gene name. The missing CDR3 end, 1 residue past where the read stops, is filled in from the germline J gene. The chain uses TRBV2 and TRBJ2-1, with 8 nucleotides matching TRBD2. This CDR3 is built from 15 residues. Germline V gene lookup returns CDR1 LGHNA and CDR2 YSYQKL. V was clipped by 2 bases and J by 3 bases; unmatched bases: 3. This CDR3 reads CASSQMGGFYAEQFF. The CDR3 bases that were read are TGTGCCAGCAGCCAAATGGGGGGGTTCTATGCTGAGCAGTTC.

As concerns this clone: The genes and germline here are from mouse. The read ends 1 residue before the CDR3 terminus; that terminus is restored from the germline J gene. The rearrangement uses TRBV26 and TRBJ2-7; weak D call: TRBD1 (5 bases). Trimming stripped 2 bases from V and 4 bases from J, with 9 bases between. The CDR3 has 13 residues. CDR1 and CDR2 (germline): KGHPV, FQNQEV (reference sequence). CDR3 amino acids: CASSLGQTYEQYF. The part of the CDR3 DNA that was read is TGTGCCAGCAGTCTGGGACAAACTTATGAACAGTAC.

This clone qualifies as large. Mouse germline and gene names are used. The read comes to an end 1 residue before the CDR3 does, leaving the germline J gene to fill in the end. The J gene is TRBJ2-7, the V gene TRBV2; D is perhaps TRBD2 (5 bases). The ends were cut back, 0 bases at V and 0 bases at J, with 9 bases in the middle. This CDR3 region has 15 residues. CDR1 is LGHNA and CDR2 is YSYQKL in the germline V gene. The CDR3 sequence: CASSQDWVSSYEQYF. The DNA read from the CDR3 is TGTGCCAGCAGCCAAGACTGGGTAAGCTCCTATGAACAGTAC.

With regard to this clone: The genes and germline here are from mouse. CDR3 DNA (partial): TGTGCAAGCAGCTTAGTCAATTCTGGAAATACGCTCTAT. Translated: CASSLVNSGNTLY. From start to end, the CDR3 is CASSLVNSGNTLYF. The chain is built from TRBV16 and TRBJ1-3; D ambiguous. The CDR3 end falls 1 residue outside the read, so it is completed with the germline J gene. The V gene lost 1 base and the J gene lost 0 bases, with 4 bases spanning the gap. This CDR3 has 14 residues. CDR1 SGHSA and CDR2 FRNQAP come from the germline V gene.

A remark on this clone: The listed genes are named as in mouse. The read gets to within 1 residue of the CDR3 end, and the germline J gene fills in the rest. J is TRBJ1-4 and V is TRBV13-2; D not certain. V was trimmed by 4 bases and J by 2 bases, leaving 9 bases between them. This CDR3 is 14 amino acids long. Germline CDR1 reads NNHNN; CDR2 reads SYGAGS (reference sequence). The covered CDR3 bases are TGTGCCAGCGGTAGCCGGGAATCCAACGAAAGATTATTT. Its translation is CASGSRESNERLF. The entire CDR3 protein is CASGSRESNERLFF.

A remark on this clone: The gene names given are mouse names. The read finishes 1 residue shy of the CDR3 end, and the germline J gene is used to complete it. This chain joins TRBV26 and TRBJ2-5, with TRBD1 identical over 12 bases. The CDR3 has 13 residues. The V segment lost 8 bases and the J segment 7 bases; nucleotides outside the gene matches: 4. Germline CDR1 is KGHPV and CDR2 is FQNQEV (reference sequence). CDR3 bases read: TGTGCCAGCGCGGGACAGGGGGCATACACCCAGTAC. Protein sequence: CASAGQGAYTQY. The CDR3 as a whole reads CASAGQGAYTQYF.

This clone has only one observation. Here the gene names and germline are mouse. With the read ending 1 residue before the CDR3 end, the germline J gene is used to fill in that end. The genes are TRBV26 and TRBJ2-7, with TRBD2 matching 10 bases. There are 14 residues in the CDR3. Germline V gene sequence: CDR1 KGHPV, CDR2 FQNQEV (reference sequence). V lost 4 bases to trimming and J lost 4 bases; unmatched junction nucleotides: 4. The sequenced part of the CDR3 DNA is TGTGCCAGCAGTCCGGGACTGGGGTTGTATGAACAGTAC. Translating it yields CASSPGLGLYEQY. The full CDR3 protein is CASSPGLGLYEQYF.

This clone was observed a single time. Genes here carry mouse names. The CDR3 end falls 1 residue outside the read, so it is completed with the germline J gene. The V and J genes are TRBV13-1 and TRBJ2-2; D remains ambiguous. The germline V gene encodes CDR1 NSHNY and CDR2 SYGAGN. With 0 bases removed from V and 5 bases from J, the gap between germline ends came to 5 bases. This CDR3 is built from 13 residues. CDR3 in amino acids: CASSDDRTGQLYF. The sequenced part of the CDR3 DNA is TGTGCCAGCAGTGATGACAGAACCGGGCAGCTCTAC.